What follows describes a single T cell receptor (beta chain). The antigen it binds to is not known. Base qualities were left out, and no much larger clone turns up one base away. The immunoSEQ Assay, a bias-controlled multiplex PCR, was used to amplify TCRbeta CDR3 regions from genomic DNA. For the original study's pipeline: Nucleated cell counts per sample were estimated from amplification of reference gene primers within the assay. Sequence reads were collapsed and filtered to measure the absolute abundance of every unique TCRbeta CDR3 rearrangement. For each sample, productive Simpson clonality was calculated by taking the square root of Simpson's diversity index across productive rearrangements. TCRdb took over this immuneACCESS table, retaining in-frame rearrangements with V and J assigned. Such tables are incomplete; in checked studies, under half of the missing clones stem from an unresolved V gene, and the remainder is unexplained. Clone size and V and J calls were adopted from that table, with D and trimming inferred from the DNA. The sample includes roughly 100,000 clones, with 70% to 90% observed a single time. About 4.2% of the sample lies in the top ten.

The data originate from a study of blood T cell repertoires in COVID-19 (dated by TCRdb to 2019 to 2021). With regard to the full study: The collaborator samples originated in the United States, Italy and Spain and spanned the acute and convalescent phases of COVID-19. The sample metadata nearly always contained a de-identified subject ID, COVID-19 status, age in years and sex. Where HLA class I and class II types were available, the types were taken from metadata supplied by the sample provider, not from assay-based typing. The repertoires were released in a freely available public database meant as a resource for research on the immune response to SARS-CoV-2. The samples were drawn from the first 160 participants of the ongoing ImmuneRACE study and from 950 to 1,500 subjects provided by 6 global collaborators. The prospective study material was composed of cDNA or gDNA derived from T cells, B-cell-depleted T cells, or PBMCs. Deeply sampled blood TCRbeta repertoires from subjects exposed to, actively infected with, or recovered from COVID-19 were included in the dataset.

Paper-wide results and their limitations: Clinical and demographic metadata were provided uncurated, with the amount varying by source and participant.

One collaborating source in Seattle enrolled patients during active infection and followed them longitudinally through the course of disease. Each collaborating institution followed its own protocols to collect whole blood in K2EDTA tubes. For TCRbeta analysis, collaborators shipped samples in one of three forms: frozen whole blood, isolated PBMCs, or DNA extracted from either of those sample types. The germline V gene (reference sequence) gives CDR1 as LNHDA and CDR2 as SQIVND. V is shortened by 1 base, J by 6 bases, and the region joining them spans 15 bases. Counted from cysteine to phenylalanine, this CDR3 has 15 amino acids. The sequence is cut down to CDR3 DNA, 45 bases in frame from base 1.

The specimen sequenced was peripheral blood. This receptor was taken from a human donor with COVID-19, enrolled during active disease. The donor label of this sample is uncertain. Here the chain combines TRBV19 and TRBJ1-1; D gene: possibly TRBD1, on 6 matching bases. The DNA reads TGTGCCAGTAGTATAGCCCTCTACAGGGTCCCTGAAGCTTTCTTT. Translated, it reads CASSIALYRVPEAFF.